This is a list of T cell receptor beta chains from one sample in a study of T cell responses to AZD1222 COVID-19 vaccine. The protocol was immunoSEQ multiplex PCR, while the TCRdb copy is restricted to in-frame clones and leaves out a portion. Here the sample spans about 150,000 clones, roughly nine tenths being singletons. The source material was peripheral blood, sampled on day 0 of AZD1222 vaccination. The receptor source for this set is an adult in good health. The CDR3 runs from the conserved cysteine through the conserved F or W. D genes are given only for firm matches. Size is stated for part of the rows, as once, few or many counts, or as a class when the clone is expanded.

d_call,v_call,clone_size,j_call,cdr3_aa,cdr3_nt
.,TRBV5-1,.,TRBJ2-1,CASSLMDTSSYNEQFF,TGCGCCAGCAGCTTGATGGATACGAGCTCCTACAATGAGCAGTTCTTC
.,TRBV6-6,few,TRBJ1-5,CASSSEEPQHF,TGTGCCAGCAGTTCGGAAGAGCCCCAGCATTTT
.,TRBV6-5,.,TRBJ1-1,CAVGEWNTEAFF,TGTGCCGTCGGGGAATGGAACACTGAAGCTTTCTTT
TRBD2,TRBV7-9,.,TRBJ2-7,CASSLVQGGSYEQYF,TGTGCCAGCAGCTTAGTTCAGGGAGGGAGCTACGAGCAGTACTTC
.,TRBV6-5,.,TRBJ1-4,CASGISSANEKLFF,TGTGCCAGCGGTATCTCCTCAGCAAATGAAAAACTGTTTTTT
.,TRBV11-2,.,TRBJ1-5,CASSLDRDQPQHF,TGTGCCAGCAGCTTAGACAGGGATCAGCCCCAGCATTTT
.,TRBV28,.,TRBJ1-2,CASSLLGPAYTF,TGTGCCAGCAGTCTGTTGGGCCCAGCCTACACCTTC
.,TRBV11-3,.,TRBJ1-2,CASSLDRVYGYTF,TGTGCCAGCAGCTTAGACAGGGTCTATGGCTACACCTTC
TRBD1,TRBV19,.,TRBJ1-5,CASSINPDREGSQPQHF,TGTGCCAGTAGTATAAACCCCGACAGGGAGGGGAGTCAGCCCCAGCATTTT
TRBD1,TRBV18,.,TRBJ1-5,CASSPGQGNQPQHF,TGTGCCAGCTCACCGGGACAGGGCAATCAGCCCCAGCATTTT
TRBD2,TRBV6-4,.,TRBJ2-3,CASSAVAGSTDTQYF,TGTGCCAGCAGTGCAGTAGCGGGGAGCACAGATACGCAGTATTTT
.,TRBV28,.,TRBJ1-2,CASSRLGQGYGYTF,TGTGCCAGCAGTCGCCTGGGGCAGGGGTATGGCTACACCTTC
.,TRBV29-1,.,TRBJ1-2,CSVGDDGYTF,TGCAGCGTTGGCGACGACGGCTACACCTTC
.,TRBV18,.,TRBJ2-5,CASSPPGKTQYF,TGTGCCAGCTCACCACCGGGGAAGACCCAGTACTTC
.,TRBV18,.,TRBJ2-1,CASSPPTLNYNEQFF,TGTGCCAGCTCACCACCGACCCTAAACTACAATGAGCAGTTCTTC
.,TRBV12-5,.,TRBJ2-3,CASGLGPGGTDTQYF,TGTGCTAGTGGTTTGGGCCCGGGGGGCACAGATACGCAGTATTTT
TRBD1,TRBV7-9,once,TRBJ1-2,CASSSPGTASNTF,TGTGCCAGCAGCTCCCCAGGGACAGCCTCCAACACCTTC
.,TRBV11-2,.,TRBJ2-7,CASSLFGGNYEQYF,TGTGCCAGCAGCTTATTCGGGGGAAACTACGAGCAGTACTTC
.,TRBV13,.,TRBJ1-1,CASSLDRLTEAFF,TGTGCCAGCAGCTTGGACAGACTCACTGAAGCTTTCTTT
.,TRBV11-1,.,TRBJ2-1,CASSLAGFRGGDEQFF,TGTGCCAGCAGCTTAGCCGGTTTCAGGGGCGGCGATGAGCAGTTCTTC
TRBD1,TRBV12-3/TRBV12-4,.,TRBJ2-1,CASSLRQGEQFF,TGTGCCAGCAGTTTACGACAGGGTGAGCAGTTCTTC
TRBD2,TRBV7-8,.,TRBJ2-1,CASSLAGTSGAFNEQFF,TGTGCCAGCAGCTTAGCAGGGACTAGCGGGGCGTTCAATGAGCAGTTCTTC
TRBD2,TRBV10-3,.,TRBJ2-2,CAITGLGPGELFF,TGTGCCATCACGGGACTAGGCCCCGGGGAGCTGTTTTTT
.,TRBV7-2,.,TRBJ1-5,CASSSNGVFTNQPQHF,TGTGCCAGCAGCTCTAACGGGGTATTTACGAATCAGCCCCAGCATTTT
TRBD1,TRBV5-8,.,TRBJ1-2,CASSPWDRVNYGYTF,TGTGCCAGCAGCCCCTGGGACAGAGTGAACTATGGCTACACCTTC
.,TRBV2,.,TRBJ1-3,CASSVPLPLTPGNTIYF,TGTGCCAGCAGTGTTCCCCTTCCGTTGACCCCTGGAAACACCATATATTTT
.,TRBV11-3,.,TRBJ1-1,CASSPRVPGMNTKAFF,TGTGCCAGCAGCCCCCGGGTCCCGGGGATGAACACTAAAGCTTTCTTT
TRBD2,TRBV30,.,TRBJ2-2,CAWRRLATNTGELFF,TGTGCCTGGAGGCGACTAGCAACGAACACCGGGGAGCTGTTTTTT
.,TRBV2,once,TRBJ1-1,CASGKFAGHGGMNTEAFF,TGTGCCAGCGGGAAATTTGCGGGGCACGGGGGTATGAACACTGAAGCTTTCTTT
.,TRBV28,.,TRBJ1-1,CASSEGGGRNTEAFF,TGTGCCAGCAGCGAAGGGGGGGGCCGGAACACTGAAGCTTTCTTT
.,TRBV19,.,TRBJ2-2,CASSIENRFFDRRGELFF,TGTGCCAGTAGTATAGAGAACAGGTTCTTCGATAGGCGCGGGGAGCTGTTTTTT
.,TRBV27,.,TRBJ1-2,CASSSSGNYGYTF,TGTGCCAGCAGTTCCAGTGGGAACTATGGCTACACCTTC
.,TRBV7-3,.,TRBJ2-7,CASSLWSAYEQYF,TGTGCCAGCAGCTTATGGTCGGCCTACGAGCAGTACTTC
TRBD1,TRBV15,.,TRBJ1-2,CATSRVRDRLANYGYTF,TGTGCCACCAGCAGAGTGCGGGACAGGCTAGCTAACTATGGCTACACCTTC
.,TRBV10-1,.,TRBJ2-5,CASSGEGRETQYF,TGCGCCAGCAGTGGAGAGGGTCGGGAGACCCAGTACTTC
TRBD2,TRBV30,.,TRBJ2-3,CAWSLMTSGNADTQYF,TGTGCCTGGAGTTTAATGACTAGCGGGAATGCAGATACGCAGTATTTT
.,TRBV6-2/TRBV6-3,.,TRBJ1-2,CASSYTGYGYTF,TGTGCCAGCAGTTACACAGGGTATGGCTACACCTTC
TRBD1,TRBV6-5,.,TRBJ1-1,CASQIRGQKGEAFF,TGTGCCAGCCAGATAAGGGGGCAAAAGGGTGAAGCTTTCTTT
TRBD1,TRBV12-5,.,TRBJ1-6,CASGLGGTGSPLHF,TGTGCTAGTGGTTTGGGAGGGACAGGCTCACCCCTCCACTTT
.,TRBV12-3/TRBV12-4,.,TRBJ1-2,CASSLDRMGDTF,TGTGCCAGCAGTTTAGACCGGATGGGCGACACCTTC
.,TRBV6-6,.,TRBJ2-7,CASGWGEYYEQYF,TGTGCCAGCGGTTGGGGGGAGTACTACGAGCAGTACTTC
.,TRBV6-5,.,TRBJ2-7,CASSFRQVNTYEQYF,TGTGCCAGCAGTTTCCGACAGGTCAACACCTACGAGCAGTACTTC
TRBD1,TRBV12-3/TRBV12-4,.,TRBJ1-2,CASSPGGAYGYTF,TGTGCCAGCAGTCCAGGGGGCGCATATGGCTACACCTTC
.,TRBV5-5,.,TRBJ2-4,CASSFRGLAKNIQYF,TGTGCCAGCAGCTTCAGGGGCCTAGCCAAAAACATTCAGTACTTC
.,TRBV29-1,.,TRBJ1-2,CSVVLDKLGRSNYGYTF,TGCAGCGTTGTTTTGGACAAACTAGGCAGATCTAACTATGGCTACACCTTC
TRBD1,TRBV27,.,TRBJ1-2,CASSRTGGKGDGYTF,TGTGCCAGCAGTCGGACAGGGGGCAAGGGGGATGGCTACACCTTC
.,TRBV28,.,TRBJ1-2,CASSSHSGYTF,TGTGCCAGCAGTTCTCATAGTGGCTACACCTTC
TRBD1,TRBV7-9,.,TRBJ2-6,CASSLDRGQILSGANVLTF,TGTGCCAGCAGCTTGGACAGGGGGCAAATTCTCTCTGGGGCCAACGTCCTGACTTTC
.,TRBV11-1,.,TRBJ1-6,CASSLDSGSPLHF,TGTGCCAGCAGCTTAGATTCTGGATCACCCCTCCACTTT
TRBD1,TRBV5-1,.,TRBJ1-2,CASSLSTGSGYTF,TGCGCCAGCAGCTTGTCGACAGGGTCCGGCTACACCTTC